This T cell receptor beta chain was captured in a study of T cell repertoires in cytomegalovirus infection. The table lists this clonotype with a few counts. The antigen is undetermined. Points from the study as a whole: CMV-specific HLA-C-restricted TCR beta clonotypes dominated the ex vivo response.

TCRdb ran MiXCR on the reads and lists one entry per CDR3 protein. This sample carries 150,000 to 200,000 distinct CDR3 sequences, roughly 19% of them seen once, and the ten largest clones take approximately 3%. Germline loops: CDR1 MNHEY, CDR2 SVGAGI. The CDR3 has 17 amino acids. Losses at the gene ends were 6 bases for V and 4 bases for J; bases not matched to a gene: 12. This clonotype was obtained from a human donor in good health (CMV status not recorded). Some clones in this sample may be carry-over from other donors' samples. V and J are TRBV6-5 and TRBJ1-1; 12 nucleotides align to TRBD1. The sequencing input was PBMCs. CDR3 DNA: TGTGCCAGCAGCGCCGGGACAGGGGGCGCGTGGAGCACTGAAGCTTTCTTT. As protein: CASSAGTGGAWSTEAFF.